The 10 T cell receptor beta chains below come from one sample, sequenced in a study of blood T cell repertoires in COVID-19. The method was immunoSEQ multiplex PCR; TCRdb's version includes in-frame clones alone and lacks a portion of them. The sample yields about 60,000 clones, approximately 77% seen once. The sequenced sample consisted of peripheral blood. The receptor source for this set is a human donor in a cohort sampled during active COVID-19.

The chain carries TRBV24-1 and TRBJ2-1, with D possibly being TRBD1 (6 bases). The CDR3 is 16 residues long. Germline V lookup: CDR1 KGHDR, CDR2 SFDVKD. Trimming took 4 bases from V and 2 from J, leaving 14 bases between them. Written as DNA, the CDR3 is TGTGCCACCAGTGAAGGGCAGGGGCCCCCCTACAATGAGCAGTTCTTC. This gives the protein CATSEGQGPPYNEQFF.

The V gene is TRBV2, the J gene TRBJ2-7, with TRBD1 matching over 10 bases. With V trimmed by 6 bases and J by 6 bases, 5 bases remained unmatched. The CDR3 runs to 13 residues. CDR1 is SNHLY and CDR2 is FYNNEI in the germline V gene. This CDR3 reads CASSTGTGVEQYF. The CDR3, as DNA: TGTGCCAGCAGCACCGGGACAGGGGTCGAGCAGTACTTC.

The chain carries TRBV6-5 and TRBJ1-1; D is ambiguous. CDR3 length: 12 residues. Germline V gene sequence: CDR1 MNHEY, CDR2 SVGAGI. V was shortened by 4 bases and J by 10 bases, with 13 bases between the two germline ends. The CDR3 DNA reads TGTGCCAGCAGTTCGGGGTCCCCGGGAGCTTTCTTT. Translated, it gives CASSSGSPGAFF.

This CDR3 is CASSLQDTNTDTQYF. The CDR3 bases are TGTGCCAGCAGCTTGCAGGACACCAACACAGATACGCAGTATTTT. V usage is TRBV5-8 and J usage is TRBJ2-3; possible D gene TRBD1, 5 bases. Germline CDR1 reads SGHTS; CDR2 reads YDEGEE. The CDR3 totals 15 residues. The V and J ends lost 1 base and 2 bases respectively, with 11 bases between them.

As DNA, the CDR3 is TGTGCCAGCAGCGCCCCCGCGGGGGGCACAGATACGCAGTATTTT. Its translation: CASSAPAGGTDTQYF. The chain uses TRBV7-2 and TRBJ2-3; 7 nucleotides line up with TRBD2. This CDR3 is built from 15 residues. The V gene end was trimmed by 5 bases and the J gene end by 1 base; junction bases not matched to a gene: 6. Germline V lookup: CDR1 SGHTA, CDR2 FQGNSA.

V and J are TRBV6-6 and TRBJ2-3; D ambiguous. Trimming stripped 8 bases from V and 5 bases from J, with 20 bases between. CDR1 and CDR2 from the germline V gene are MNHNY and SVGAGI (reference sequence). The CDR3 is made up of 15 amino acids. This chain's CDR3 is CASVAVDSAGDTQYF. The DNA of the CDR3 is TGTGCCAGCGTTGCCGTTGACTCCGCTGGAGATACGCAGTATTTT.

This chain links TRBV2 with TRBJ1-5, with 8 positions matching TRBD1. The CDR3 sequence is 15 residues long. In germline, CDR1 is SNHLY, CDR2 FYNNEI. Trimming cost V 7 bases and J 4 bases; bases outside gene matches: 9. This chain's CDR3 is CASKETGALNQPQHF. In DNA, the CDR3 is TGTGCCAGCAAGGAGACAGGGGCCCTTAATCAGCCCCAGCATTTT.

The genes are TRBV4-1 and TRBJ2-7; 9 bases match TRBD1. The CDR3 runs 15 residues. The V gene end was trimmed by 1 base and the J gene end by 2 bases; junction bases not matched to a gene: 3. From germline, CDR1 is MGHRA and CDR2 YSYEKL. The CDR3: CASSQGRDRAYEQYF. CDR3 sequence (DNA): TGCGCCAGCAGCCAAGGGAGGGACAGGGCCTACGAGCAGTACTTC.

V gene TRBV5-1 combines with J gene TRBJ2-2, with 8 nucleotides matching TRBD2. This CDR3 comprises 15 residues. The V and J ends lost 0 bases and 5 bases, in that order; junction bases with no gene match: 3. CDR1 is SGHRS and CDR2 is YFSETQ in the germline V gene. The CDR3: CASSLGTSLTGELFF. Here the CDR3 DNA reads TGCGCCAGCAGCTTGGGGACTAGCTTGACCGGGGAGCTGTTTTTT.

The genes are TRBV21-1 and TRBJ1-6; the D call in the table, TRBD1, was not verified against the DNA. TRBV21-1 is described as a pseudogene. The CDR3 length is 19 residues. The CDR3 sequence: CASSGRTGGELSYNSPLHF. CDR3 sequence (DNA): TGTGCCAGCAGCGGTCGGACAGGGGGCGAACTTTCCTATAATTCACCCCTCCACTTT.